This entry is about one T cell receptor (beta chain). The sample comes from a study of control samples from healthy donors and cancer patients. Assay: immunoSEQ multiplex PCR; the TCRdb copy retains only in-frame clones and omits some. In the table there are fewer than 150,000 clones, 80% to 95% of which are singletons. The clonotype comes from a woman aged 18 to 35 in good health. Source material: blood.

In DNA form, the CDR3 reads TGTGCCAGCAGTTTTTCTCCTAGCTACGAGCAGTACTTC. Its protein product is CASSFSPSYEQYF. The chain couples TRBV12-3 or TRBV12-4 to TRBJ2-7; D ambiguous. The V end was cut by 3 bases, the J end by 3 bases, with 9 bases between. The CDR3 is 13 amino acids.